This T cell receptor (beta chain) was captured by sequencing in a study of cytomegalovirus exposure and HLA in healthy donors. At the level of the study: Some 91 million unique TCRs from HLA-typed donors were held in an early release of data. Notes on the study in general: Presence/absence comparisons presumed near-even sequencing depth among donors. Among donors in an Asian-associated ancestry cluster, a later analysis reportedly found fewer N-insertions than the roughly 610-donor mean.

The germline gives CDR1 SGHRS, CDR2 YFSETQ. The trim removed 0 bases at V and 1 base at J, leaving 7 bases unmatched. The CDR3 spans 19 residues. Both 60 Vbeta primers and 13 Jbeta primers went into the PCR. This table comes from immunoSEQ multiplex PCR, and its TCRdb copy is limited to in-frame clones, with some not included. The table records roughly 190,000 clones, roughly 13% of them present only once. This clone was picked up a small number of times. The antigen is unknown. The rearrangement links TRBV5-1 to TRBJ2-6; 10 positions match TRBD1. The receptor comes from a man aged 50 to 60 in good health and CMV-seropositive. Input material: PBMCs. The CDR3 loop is CASSLAGTGALSGANVLTF. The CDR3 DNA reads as TGCGCCAGCAGCTTGGCCGGGACAGGGGCCCTATCTGGGGCCAACGTCCTGACTTTC.